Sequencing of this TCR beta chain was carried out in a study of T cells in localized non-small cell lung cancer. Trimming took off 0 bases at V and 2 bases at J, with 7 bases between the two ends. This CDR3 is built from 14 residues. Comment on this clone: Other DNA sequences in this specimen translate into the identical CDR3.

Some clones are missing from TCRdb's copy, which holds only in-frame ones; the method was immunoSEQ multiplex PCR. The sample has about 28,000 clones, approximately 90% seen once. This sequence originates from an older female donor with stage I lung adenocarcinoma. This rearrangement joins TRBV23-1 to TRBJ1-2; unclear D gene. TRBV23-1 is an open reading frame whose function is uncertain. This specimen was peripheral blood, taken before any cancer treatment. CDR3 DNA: TGCGCCAGCAGTCAATCGGTAGAAAACTATGGCTACACCTTC. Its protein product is CASSQSVENYGYTF.